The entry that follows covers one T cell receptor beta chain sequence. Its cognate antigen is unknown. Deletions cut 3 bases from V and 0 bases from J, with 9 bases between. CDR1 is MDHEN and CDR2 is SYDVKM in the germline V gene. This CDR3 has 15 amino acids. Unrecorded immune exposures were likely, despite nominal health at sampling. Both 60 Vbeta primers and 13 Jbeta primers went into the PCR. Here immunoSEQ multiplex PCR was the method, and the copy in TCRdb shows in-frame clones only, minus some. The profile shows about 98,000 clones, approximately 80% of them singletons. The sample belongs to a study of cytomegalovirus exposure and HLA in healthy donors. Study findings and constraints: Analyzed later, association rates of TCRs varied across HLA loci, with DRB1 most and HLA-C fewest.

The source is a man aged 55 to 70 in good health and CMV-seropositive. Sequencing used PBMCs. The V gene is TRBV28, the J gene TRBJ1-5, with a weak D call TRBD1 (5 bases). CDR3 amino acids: CASSFREVSNQPQHF. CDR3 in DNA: TGTGCCAGCAGTTTCAGGGAGGTTAGCAATCAGCCCCAGCATTTT.